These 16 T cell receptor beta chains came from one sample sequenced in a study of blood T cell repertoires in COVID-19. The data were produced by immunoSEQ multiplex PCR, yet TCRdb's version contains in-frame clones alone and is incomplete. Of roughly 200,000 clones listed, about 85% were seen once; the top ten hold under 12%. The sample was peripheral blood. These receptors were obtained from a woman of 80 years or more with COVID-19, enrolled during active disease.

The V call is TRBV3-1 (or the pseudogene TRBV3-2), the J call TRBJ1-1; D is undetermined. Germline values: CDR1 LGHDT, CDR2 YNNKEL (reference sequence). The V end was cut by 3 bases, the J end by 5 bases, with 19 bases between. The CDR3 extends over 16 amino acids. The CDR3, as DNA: TGTGCCAGCAGCCATAACTCCCGTCACGGTTGGACTGAAGCTTTCTTT. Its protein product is CASSHNSRHGWTEAFF.

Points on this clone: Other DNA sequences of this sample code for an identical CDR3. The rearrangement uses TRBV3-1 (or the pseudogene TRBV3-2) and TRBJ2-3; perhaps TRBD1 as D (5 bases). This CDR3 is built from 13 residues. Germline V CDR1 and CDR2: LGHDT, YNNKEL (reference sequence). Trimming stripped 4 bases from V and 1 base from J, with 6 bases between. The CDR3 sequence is CASSRGGTDTQYF. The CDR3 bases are TGTGCCAGCAGCCGGGGCGGCACAGATACGCAGTATTTT.

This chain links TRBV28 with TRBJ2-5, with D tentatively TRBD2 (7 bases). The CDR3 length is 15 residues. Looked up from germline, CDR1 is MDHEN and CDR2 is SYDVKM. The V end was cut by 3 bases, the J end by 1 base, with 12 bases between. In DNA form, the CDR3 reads TGTGCCAGCAGTTTGTCGGGGGGCCCCCAAGAGACCCAGTACTTC. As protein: CASSLSGGPQETQYF. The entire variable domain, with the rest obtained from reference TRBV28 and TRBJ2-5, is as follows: DVKVTQSSRYLVKRTGEKVFLECVQDMDHENMFWYRQDPGLGLRLIYFSYDVKMKEKGDIPEGYSVSREKKERFSLILESASTNQTSMYLCASSLSGGPQETQYFGPGTRLLVL.

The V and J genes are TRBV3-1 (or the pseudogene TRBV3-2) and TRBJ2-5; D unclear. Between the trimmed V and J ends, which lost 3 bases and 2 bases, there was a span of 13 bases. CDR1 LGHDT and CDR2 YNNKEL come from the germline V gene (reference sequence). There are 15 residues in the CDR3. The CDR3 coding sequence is TGTGCCAGCAGCCATCTAGACGGTAGACAAGAGACCCAGTACTTC. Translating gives CASSHLDGRQETQYF.

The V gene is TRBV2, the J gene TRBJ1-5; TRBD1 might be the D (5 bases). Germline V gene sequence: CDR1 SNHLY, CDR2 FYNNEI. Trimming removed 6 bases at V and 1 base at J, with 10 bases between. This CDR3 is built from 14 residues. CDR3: CASRQGTSNQPQHF. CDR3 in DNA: TGTGCCAGCAGGCAGGGCACGAGCAATCAGCCCCAGCATTTT.

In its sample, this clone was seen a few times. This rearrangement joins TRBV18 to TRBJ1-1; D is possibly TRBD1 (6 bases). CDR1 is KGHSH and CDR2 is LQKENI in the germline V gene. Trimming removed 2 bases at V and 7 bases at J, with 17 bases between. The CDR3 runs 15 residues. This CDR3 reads CASSPSSRAGDEAFF. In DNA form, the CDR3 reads TGTGCCAGCTCACCATCATCGCGGGCAGGGGATGAAGCTTTCTTT.

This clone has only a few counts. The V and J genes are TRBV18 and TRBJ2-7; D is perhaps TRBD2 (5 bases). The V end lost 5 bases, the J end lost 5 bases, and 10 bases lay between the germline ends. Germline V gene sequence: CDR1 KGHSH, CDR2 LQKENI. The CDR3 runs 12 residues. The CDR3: CASSSSSNEQYV. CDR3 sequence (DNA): TGTGCCAGCTCATCATCTAGCAACGAGCAGTACGTC.

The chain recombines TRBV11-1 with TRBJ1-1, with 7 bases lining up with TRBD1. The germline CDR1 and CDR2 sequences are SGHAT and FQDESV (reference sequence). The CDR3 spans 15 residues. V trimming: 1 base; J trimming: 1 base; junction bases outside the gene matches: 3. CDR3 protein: CASSLEGTANTEAFF. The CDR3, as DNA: TGTGCCAGCAGCTTAGAGGGGACAGCGAACACTGAAGCTTTCTTT.

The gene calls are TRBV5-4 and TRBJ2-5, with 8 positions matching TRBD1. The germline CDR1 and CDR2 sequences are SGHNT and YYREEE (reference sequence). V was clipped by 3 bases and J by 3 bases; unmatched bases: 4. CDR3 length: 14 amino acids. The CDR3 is CASSSQTGEETQYF. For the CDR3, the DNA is TGTGCCAGCAGCTCGCAGACAGGGGAAGAGACCCAGTACTTC.

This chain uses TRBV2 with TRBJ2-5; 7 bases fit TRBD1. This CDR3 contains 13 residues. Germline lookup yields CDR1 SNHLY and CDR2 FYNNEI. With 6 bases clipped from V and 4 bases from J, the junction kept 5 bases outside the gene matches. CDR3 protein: CASRVRTGETQYF. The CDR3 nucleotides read TGTGCCAGCAGAGTGAGGACAGGAGAGACCCAGTACTTC.

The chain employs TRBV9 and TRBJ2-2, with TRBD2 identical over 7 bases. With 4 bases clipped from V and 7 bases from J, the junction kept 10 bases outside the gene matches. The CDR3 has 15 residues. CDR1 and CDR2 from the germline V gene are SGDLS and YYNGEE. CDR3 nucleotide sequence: TGTGCCAGCAGCTTCCTTGGACTAGAACGCGGGGAGCTGTTTTTT. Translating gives CASSFLGLERGELFF.

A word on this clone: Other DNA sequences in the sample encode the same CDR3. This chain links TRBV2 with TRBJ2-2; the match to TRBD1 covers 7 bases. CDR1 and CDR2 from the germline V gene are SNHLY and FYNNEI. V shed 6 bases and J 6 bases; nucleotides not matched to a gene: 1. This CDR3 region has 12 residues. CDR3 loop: CASRQGPGELFF. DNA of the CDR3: TGTGCCAGCAGACAGGGGCCCGGGGAGCTGTTTTTT.

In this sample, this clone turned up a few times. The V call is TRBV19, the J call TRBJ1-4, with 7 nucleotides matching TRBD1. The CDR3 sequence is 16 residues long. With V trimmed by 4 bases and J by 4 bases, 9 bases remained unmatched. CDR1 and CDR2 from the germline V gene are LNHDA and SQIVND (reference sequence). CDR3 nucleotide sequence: TGTGCCAGTAGTACCCGGCGCGCAGGGGGTAATGAAAAACTGTTTTTT. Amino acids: CASSTRRAGGNEKLFF.

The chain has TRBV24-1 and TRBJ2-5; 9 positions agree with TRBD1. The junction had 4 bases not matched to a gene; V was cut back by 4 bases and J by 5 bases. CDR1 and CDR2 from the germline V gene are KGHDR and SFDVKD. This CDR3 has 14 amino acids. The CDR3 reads CATSDRGQGETQYF. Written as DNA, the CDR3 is TGTGCCACCAGTGACCGGGGACAGGGTGAGACCCAGTACTTC.

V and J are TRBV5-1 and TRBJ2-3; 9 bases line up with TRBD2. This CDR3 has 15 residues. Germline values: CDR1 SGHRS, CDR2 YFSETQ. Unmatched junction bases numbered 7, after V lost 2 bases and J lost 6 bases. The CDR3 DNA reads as TGCGCCAGCAGCTTTCCAGCGGGGGGTACGGATACGCAGTATTTT. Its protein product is CASSFPAGGTDTQYF.

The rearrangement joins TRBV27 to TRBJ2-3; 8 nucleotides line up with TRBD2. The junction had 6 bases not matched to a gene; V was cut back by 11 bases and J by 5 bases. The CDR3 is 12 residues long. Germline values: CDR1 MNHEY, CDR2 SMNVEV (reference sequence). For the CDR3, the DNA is TGTGCCTCCGGGGGGGGCGTAGATACGCAGTATTTT. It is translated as CASGGGVDTQYF.